This TCR beta chain was documented in a study of PD-1 blockade in classical Hodgkin lymphoma. Notes on the study in general: Newly diagnosed patients were reported to exhibit reduced baseline TCR diversity relative to healthy donors. Diversity similar to that of newly diagnosed patients was seen at baseline in complete responders.

Every patient experienced relapse after autologous stem cell transplantation, and brentuximab vedotin exposure varied. Magnetic depletion of non-target cells from thawed PBMCs yielded purified CD8+ T cells. Libraries were prepared by immunoSEQ multiplex PCR; TCRdb keeps only in-frame clonotypes and omits some of them. The sample records over 25,000 clones, around nine tenths being singletons. With respect to this clone: Its antigen is not known.

The sample here was CD8+ T cells from blood, taken at baseline. This TCR came from a human donor with classical Hodgkin lymphoma.

The CDR3 reads CASSQPGAATETQYF. The CDR3, as DNA: TGTGCCAGCAGTCAACCGGGAGCGGCAACAGAGACCCAGTACTTC. The gene calls are TRBV27 and TRBJ2-5; the D gene is possibly TRBD2 (6 bases). Deletions cut 5 bases from V and 4 bases from J, with 17 bases between. CDR1 and CDR2 from the germline V gene are MNHEY and SMNVEV (reference sequence). The CDR3 totals 15 residues.